Listed below are T cell receptor beta chains from one sample, sequenced in a study of neurological immune-mediated disorders. MiXCR, run by TCRdb on the 5' RACE reads, gives a single entry per CDR3 protein. The profile shows roughly 13,000 distinct CDR3 sequences, 7% of them singletons. Sequencing input: CD8+ T cells from blood. These receptors originate from a woman between 40 and 50 years old in good health. CDR3s include the opening cysteine and the closing phenylalanine or tryptophan. A D gene is named only where the DNA matches it firmly. Where a row states a size, it is once, few, many or the class of an expanded clone; other rows omit it.

cdr3_nt: TGCAGTGCTATAGCGGGAGTGCGGTCGCCAGATACGCAGTATTTT
cdr3_aa: CSAIAGVRSPDTQYF
v_call: TRBV20-1
clone_size: many
j_call: TRBJ2-3
d_call: TRBD2

cdr3_nt: TGTGCCAGCGGTGTACCTGGGCAAAACATTCAGTACTTC
cdr3_aa: CASGVPGQNIQYF
v_call: TRBV28
clone_size: many
j_call: TRBJ2-4
d_call: .

cdr3_nt: TGCAGCGTTGAAGGTTCGAGGCACAATGAGCAGTTCTTC
cdr3_aa: CSVEGSRHNEQFF
v_call: TRBV29-1
clone_size: many
j_call: TRBJ2-1
d_call: .

cdr3_nt: TGTGCCAGCAGGCTAAAAGGGTATGGCTACACCTTC
cdr3_aa: CASRLKGYGYTF
v_call: TRBV13
clone_size: many
j_call: TRBJ1-2
d_call: .

cdr3_nt: TGTGCCAGCAGTCGGGGGGGAGGTGGGGGCAGGAACACTGAAGCTTTCTTT
cdr3_aa: CASSRGGGGGRNTEAFF
v_call: TRBV12-3/TRBV12-4
clone_size: many
j_call: TRBJ1-1
d_call: .

cdr3_nt: TGTGCCATCAGTGAGGGCGGGACAGGTGGTCAGCCCCAGCATTTT
cdr3_aa: CAISEGGTGGQPQHF
v_call: TRBV10-3
clone_size: once
j_call: TRBJ1-5
d_call: TRBD1

cdr3_nt: TGTGCCATCAGTGATGGAGATACGCAGTATTTT
cdr3_aa: CAISDGDTQYF
v_call: TRBV10-3
clone_size: many
j_call: TRBJ2-3
d_call: .

cdr3_nt: TGTGCCAGCGGAGTACAGGGGCCTGGAGCCTACGAGCAGTACTTC
cdr3_aa: CASGVQGPGAYEQYF
v_call: TRBV7-2
clone_size: few
j_call: TRBJ2-7
d_call: TRBD1

cdr3_nt: TGTGCCACAACCGGGACTATCTACGAGCAGTACTTC
cdr3_aa: CATTGTIYEQYF
v_call: TRBV30
clone_size: .
j_call: TRBJ2-7
d_call: TRBD2

cdr3_nt: TGTGCCAGCAGTGAACTAGCGGGAGCTGGGTACGAGCAGTACTTC
cdr3_aa: CASSELAGAGYEQYF
v_call: TRBV6-1
clone_size: many
j_call: TRBJ2-7
d_call: TRBD2

cdr3_nt: TGCGCCAGCAGCTTGACAGGGGGTTACACAGATACGCAGTATTTT
cdr3_aa: CASSLTGGYTDTQYF
v_call: TRBV5-1
clone_size: many
j_call: TRBJ2-3
d_call: TRBD1

cdr3_nt: TGTGCCAGCAGCTTACGGTCAAATGAAAAACTGTTTTTT
cdr3_aa: CASSLRSNEKLFF
v_call: TRBV7-2
clone_size: many
j_call: TRBJ1-4
d_call: .

cdr3_nt: TGCAGTGCTAGTGGCGGGCTCTCCTACGAGCAGTACTTC
cdr3_aa: CSASGGLSYEQYF
v_call: TRBV20-1
clone_size: many
j_call: TRBJ2-7
d_call: .

cdr3_nt: TGTGCCAGCAGCCTCCGGGAGCTAGACACCGGGGAGCTGTTTTTT
cdr3_aa: CASSLRELDTGELFF
v_call: TRBV5-5
clone_size: many
j_call: TRBJ2-2
d_call: .

cdr3_nt: TGCGCCAGCAGCAATCCCCTCAGGGGAAACACTGAAGCTTTCTTT
cdr3_aa: CASSNPLRGNTEAFF
v_call: TRBV4-1
clone_size: many
j_call: TRBJ1-1
d_call: .

cdr3_nt: TGTGCCAGCAGCGAGAGGGACAGACCGGGACTTAGCACAGATACGCAGTATTTT
cdr3_aa: CASSERDRPGLSTDTQYF
v_call: TRBV9
clone_size: .
j_call: TRBJ2-3
d_call: .

cdr3_nt: TGTGCCAGCATCTCTTCCCGCCAGGGGTCCTACGAGCAGTACTTC
cdr3_aa: CASISSRQGSYEQYF
v_call: TRBV12-3/TRBV12-4
clone_size: medium-sized
j_call: TRBJ2-7
d_call: .

cdr3_nt: TGTGCCAGCAGCTTAGAGGGGGGCCACAATGAGCAGTTCTTC
cdr3_aa: CASSLEGGHNEQFF
v_call: TRBV13
clone_size: many
j_call: TRBJ2-1
d_call: .

cdr3_nt: TGCAGTGCTAGAGATCCAACCTCAAGCTCCTACGAGCAGTACTTC
cdr3_aa: CSARDPTSSSYEQYF
v_call: TRBV20-1
clone_size: many
j_call: TRBJ2-7
d_call: .

cdr3_nt: TGCAGTGCTAGAGAGAACCCACTAGCGGGAAATCCCTTTTCCTACGAGCAGTACTTC
cdr3_aa: CSARENPLAGNPFSYEQYF
v_call: TRBV20-1
clone_size: many
j_call: TRBJ2-7
d_call: TRBD2

cdr3_nt: TGTGCCAGCAGTTTATCATCCGCGACAGGATGGAATGAAAAACTGTTTTTT
cdr3_aa: CASSLSSATGWNEKLFF
v_call: TRBV27
clone_size: many
j_call: TRBJ1-4
d_call: .

cdr3_nt: TGTGCCAGCAGTGAGTATGGCAGGGAGAACGAGCAGTACTTC
cdr3_aa: CASSEYGRENEQYF
v_call: TRBV6-1
clone_size: many
j_call: TRBJ2-7
d_call: .

cdr3_nt: TGCAGTGCCCTCGGACTAGCGGCGTCCTACGAGCAGTACTTC
cdr3_aa: CSALGLAASYEQYF
v_call: TRBV20-1
clone_size: many
j_call: TRBJ2-7
d_call: TRBD2

cdr3_nt: TGCGCCAGCAGCCAAAACCCGGGACAAAATCAGCCCCAGCATTTT
cdr3_aa: CASSQNPGQNQPQHF
v_call: TRBV4-1
clone_size: many
j_call: TRBJ1-5
d_call: .

cdr3_nt: TGTGCCAGCAGCTTAAGGGGATCCTTCGCGTCTGAAAAACTGTTTTTT
cdr3_aa: CASSLRGSFASEKLFF
v_call: TRBV13
clone_size: many
j_call: TRBJ1-4
d_call: .

cdr3_nt: TGCGCCAGCAGCCAAGGGGCCCTGGGTCGGGCTGAAGCTTTCTTT
cdr3_aa: CASSQGALGRAEAFF
v_call: TRBV4-1
clone_size: many
j_call: TRBJ1-1
d_call: .